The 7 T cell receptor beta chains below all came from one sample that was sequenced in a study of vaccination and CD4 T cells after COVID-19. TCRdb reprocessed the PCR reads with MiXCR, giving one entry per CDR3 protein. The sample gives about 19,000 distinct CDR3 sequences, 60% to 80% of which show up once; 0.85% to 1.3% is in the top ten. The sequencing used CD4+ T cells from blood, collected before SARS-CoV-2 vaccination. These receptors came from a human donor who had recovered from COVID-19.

The CDR3 here is CASTHGTEAFF. The CDR3 region has the DNA TGTGCCAGCACTCACGGGACAGAAGCTTTCTTT. The chain employs TRBV28 and TRBJ1-1, with D perhaps matching TRBD1 (6 bases). The germline V gene has CDR1 MDHEN and CDR2 SYDVKM. V was trimmed by 7 bases and J by 8 bases, leaving 11 bases between them. The CDR3 sequence is 11 residues long.

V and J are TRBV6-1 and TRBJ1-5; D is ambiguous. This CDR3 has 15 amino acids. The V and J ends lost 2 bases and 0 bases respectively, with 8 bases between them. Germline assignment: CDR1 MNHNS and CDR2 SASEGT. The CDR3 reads CASSEPRYSNQPQHF. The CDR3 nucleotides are TGTGCCAGCAGTGAACCCCGTTATAGCAATCAGCCCCAGCATTTT.

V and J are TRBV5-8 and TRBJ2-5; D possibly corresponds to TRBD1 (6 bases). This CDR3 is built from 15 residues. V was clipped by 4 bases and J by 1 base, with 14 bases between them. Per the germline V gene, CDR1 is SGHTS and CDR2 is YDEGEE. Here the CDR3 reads CASSPSGTRQETQYF. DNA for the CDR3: TGTGCCAGCAGCCCCTCAGGGACACGCCAAGAGACCCAGTACTTC.

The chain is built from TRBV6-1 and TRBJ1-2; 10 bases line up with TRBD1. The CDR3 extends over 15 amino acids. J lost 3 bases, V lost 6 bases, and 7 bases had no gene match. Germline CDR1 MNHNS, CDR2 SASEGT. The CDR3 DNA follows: TGTGCCAGCAGAGAGGCGGGACAGGGGCACTATGGCTACACCTTC. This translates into CASREAGQGHYGYTF.

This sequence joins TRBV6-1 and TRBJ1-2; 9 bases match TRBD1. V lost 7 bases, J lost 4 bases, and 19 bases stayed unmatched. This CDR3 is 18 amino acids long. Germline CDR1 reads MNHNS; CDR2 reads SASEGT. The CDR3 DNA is TGTGCCAGCACCAAGAACCTAGATCCGGGACAGGGACCCTATGGCTACACCTTC. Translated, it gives CASTKNLDPGQGPYGYTF.

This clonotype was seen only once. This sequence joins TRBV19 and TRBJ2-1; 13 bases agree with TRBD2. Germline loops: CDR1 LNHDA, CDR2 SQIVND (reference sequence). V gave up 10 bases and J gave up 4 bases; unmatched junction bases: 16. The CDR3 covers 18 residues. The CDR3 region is CATKGATSGRLLYNEQFF. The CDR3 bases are TGTGCCACCAAAGGGGCGACTAGCGGGAGGCTCCTATACAATGAGCAGTTCTTC.

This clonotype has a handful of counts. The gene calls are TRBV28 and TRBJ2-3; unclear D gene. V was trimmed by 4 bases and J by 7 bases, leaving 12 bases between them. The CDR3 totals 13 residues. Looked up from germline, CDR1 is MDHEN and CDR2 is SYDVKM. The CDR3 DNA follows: TGTGCCAGCAGTTCACACGACCTGAATACGCAGTATTTT. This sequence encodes CASSSHDLNTQYF.